This entry lists 11 T cell receptor beta chains sequenced from one sample in a study of blood T cell repertoires in COVID-19 (dated by TCRdb to the early 2020s). The library was made by the immunoSEQ multiplex PCR assay. What TCRdb holds here is the immuneACCESS table cut down to in-frame rearrangements. Part of the clones is not present; checked against another copy, under half of the missing clones reflect an unresolved V gene, and the others are unexplained. The sample data list about 230,000 clones, and roughly 88% of these were observed just once. The top ten clones comprise 25% to 35% of the sample. Material: peripheral blood. Source of these receptors: a man in his forties with acute or convalescent COVID-19.

The rearrangement links TRBV5-4 to TRBJ2-5; D might be TRBD2 (6 bases). This CDR3 has 17 amino acids. The V end lost 4 bases, the J end lost 4 bases, and 23 bases lay between the germline ends. Germline assignment: CDR1 SGHNT and CDR2 YYREEE (reference sequence). The CDR3 sequence is CASSRGTAVPGPETQYF. The CDR3 coding sequence is TGTGCCAGCAGCCGCGGGACGGCGGTTCCGGGCCCAGAGACCCAGTACTTC.

The chain is built from TRBV19 and TRBJ1-2; no clear D gene. V shed 5 bases and J shed 4 bases, with 11 bases lying between them. The CDR3 extends over 13 amino acids. From germline, CDR1 is LNHDA and CDR2 SQIVND (reference sequence). As DNA, the CDR3 is TGTGCCAGTAGTGCAGGACTAAGCTATGGCTACACCTTC. Its protein is CASSAGLSYGYTF.

The J gene is TRBJ2-7, the V gene TRBV5-1; 11 nucleotides line up with TRBD2. Germline V CDR1 and CDR2: SGHRS, YFSETQ. This CDR3 region has 17 residues. J gave up 5 bases and V 4 bases, and 14 bases lay outside the gene matches. The CDR3 is CASSPSTALAGGNEQYF. The DNA of the CDR3 is TGCGCCAGCAGCCCATCCACGGCGCTAGCGGGAGGAAACGAGCAGTACTTC.

The chain recombines TRBV5-5 with TRBJ1-4, with D perhaps matching TRBD1 (5 bases). The CDR3 loop spans 14 amino acids. Germline values: CDR1 SGHKS, CDR2 YYEKEE (reference sequence). The V end lost 4 bases, the J end lost 4 bases, and 11 bases lay between the germline ends. The CDR3 coding sequence is TGTGCCAGCAGCCTAGACAGTTATAATGAAAAACTGTTTTTT. Amino acid sequence: CASSLDSYNEKLFF.

This chain connects TRBV9 to TRBJ1-5, with no clear D. V was pared by 5 bases and J by 0 bases, with 6 bases between. The germline CDR1 and CDR2 sequences are SGDLS and YYNGEE. The CDR3 contains 13 residues. CDR3 loop: CASSIDSNQPQHF. CDR3 DNA: TGTGCCAGCAGTATAGATAGCAATCAGCCCCAGCATTTT.

The J gene is TRBJ1-6, the V gene TRBV3-1 (or the pseudogene TRBV3-2); D not resolved. V was cut by 1 base and J by 3 bases, with 7 bases left in between. Germline CDR1 reads LGHDT; CDR2 reads YNNKEL (reference sequence). The CDR3 length is 15 residues. CDR3 protein: CASSQGESYNSPLHF. Written as DNA, the CDR3 is TGTGCCAGCAGCCAAGGAGAAAGCTATAATTCACCCCTCCACTTT.

For this clone: This clone may be a read error of a much larger clone one base away. The sample contains more than one DNA sequence encoding this CDR3. The CDR3 DNA reads TGCGCCAGCAGCTTACAGGAGAACACTGAAGCTTTCTTT. Translated: CASSLQENTEAFF. This chain joins TRBV5-1 and TRBJ1-1; possible D gene TRBD1, 5 bases. This CDR3 region has 13 residues. V was shortened by 2 bases and J by 1 base, with 6 bases between the two germline ends. Germline values: CDR1 SGHRS, CDR2 YFSETQ.

V is TRBV12-3 or TRBV12-4 and J is TRBJ1-1; D not certain. V shed 4 bases and J shed 5 bases, with 11 bases lying between them. The CDR3 runs to 13 residues. CDR3 region: CASSSVRGTEAFF. In DNA form, the CDR3 reads TGTGCCAGCAGTTCCGTGAGAGGTACTGAAGCTTTCTTT.

This clone was detected only a few times. The chain is built from TRBV18 and TRBJ1-2; D call uncertain. V gave up 6 bases and J gave up 3 bases, with 8 bases separating them. The CDR3 loop spans 12 amino acids. CDR1 is KGHSH, CDR2 LQKENI, per germline. The CDR3 sequence: CASSGRDYGYTF. CDR3 DNA: TGTGCCAGCTCCGGGAGAGACTATGGCTACACCTTC.

The chain joins TRBV12-5 to TRBJ2-1, with D tentatively TRBD1 (5 bases). Germline values: CDR1 LGHNT, CDR2 FRNRAP. CDR3 length: 15 residues. The V gene lost 8 bases and the J gene lost 1 base, with 15 bases spanning the gap. This CDR3 reads CASSDRGRSYNEQFF. As DNA, the CDR3 is TGTGCTAGTTCTGACAGAGGTAGGTCCTACAATGAGCAGTTCTTC.

The chain employs TRBV11-2 and TRBJ1-5, with 7 bases lining up with TRBD1. Germline assignment: CDR1 SGHAT and CDR2 FQNNGV. Trimming at V came to 5 bases and at J to 7 bases, leaving 11 bases not matched to a gene. The CDR3 loop spans 15 amino acids. In DNA, the CDR3 is TGTGCCAGCAGCCAAAGTAGGGGGCAGGGGCAGCCCCAGCATTTT. Protein: CASSQSRGQGQPQHF.